Each of the 19 T cell receptor beta chains below was sequenced from the same sample in a study of regulatory and conventional T cells in RAG deficiency. Here immunoSEQ multiplex PCR was the method, and the copy in TCRdb shows in-frame clones only, minus some. Here the sample spans some 20,000 clones, 90% to 95% being singletons. Conventional CD4+ T cells were sorted from blood as CD25-low CD127-high cells. These data were likewise used in another study, on regulatory T cells. That work adds: Amplification used 52 TRBV primers and 13 TRBJ primers.

The sequenced sample was CD4+ T cells sorted from blood. The receptors shown here come from a human donor in good health.

This sequence joins TRBV28 and TRBJ1-4; tentative D call: TRBD1 (6 bases). The CDR3 loop spans 16 amino acids. Germline values: CDR1 MDHEN, CDR2 SYDVKM. V dropped 3 bases and J dropped 5 bases, with 16 bases sitting between them. CDR3 amino acids: CASSLPQGWSNEKLFF. For the CDR3, the DNA is TGTGCCAGCAGTTTGCCACAGGGATGGTCCAATGAAAAACTGTTTTTT.

The chain links TRBV5-1 to TRBJ2-3, with 11 nucleotides matching TRBD2. Germline V gene lookup returns CDR1 SGHRS and CDR2 YFSETQ. With V trimmed by 2 bases and J by 4 bases, 3 bases remained unmatched. The length of the CDR3 is 15 residues. The CDR3 DNA sequence: TGCGCCAGCAGCTTACTAGCGGGGGTTGCAGATACGCAGTATTTT. It encodes CASSLLAGVADTQYF.

The V gene is TRBV9, the J gene TRBJ1-1; 7 bases fit TRBD1. V was pared by 0 bases and J by 5 bases, with 4 bases of the junction left unmatched. Germline CDR1 and CDR2: SGDLS and YYNGEE. This CDR3 is built from 14 residues. CDR3 loop: CASSVGQGGTEAFF. In DNA form, the CDR3 reads TGTGCCAGCAGCGTAGGACAGGGAGGGACTGAAGCTTTCTTT.

The J gene is TRBJ2-6, the V gene TRBV7-2, with no clear D. Germline CDR1 is SGHTA and CDR2 is FQGNSA. Trimming shortened V by 5 bases and J by 0 bases, and 14 bases separated the two germline ends. The CDR3 extends over 17 amino acids. The CDR3 spells CASSPVGMNSGANVLTF. The CDR3 DNA follows: TGTGCCAGCAGCCCAGTGGGCATGAACTCTGGGGCCAACGTCCTGACTTTC.

The chain carries TRBV12-5 and TRBJ2-7, with D uncertain. The CDR3 runs to 12 residues. Per the germline V gene, CDR1 is LGHNT and CDR2 is FRNRAP. Trimming removed 4 bases at V and 5 bases at J, with 9 bases between. Here the CDR3 DNA reads TGTGCTAGTGGTTCACCATCCCACGAGCAGTACTTC. It is translated as CASGSPSHEQYF.

The chain is built from TRBV29-1 and TRBJ1-1; 11 nucleotides agree with TRBD1. The CDR3 runs to 15 residues. Trimming at V came to 7 bases and at J to 1 base, leaving 8 bases not matched to a gene. From germline, CDR1 is SQVTM and CDR2 ANQGSEA. The CDR3, as DNA: TGCAGCGCGAAAGGGGACAGGGGGGCGAACACTGAAGCTTTCTTT. Its translation: CSAKGDRGANTEAFF.

This clone showed up just once. This sequence joins TRBV9 and TRBJ2-5; 7 positions agree with TRBD1. V gave up 1 base and J gave up 1 base; unmatched junction bases: 4. Looked up from germline, CDR1 is SGDLS and CDR2 is YYNGEE. The CDR3 totals 15 residues. In DNA form, the CDR3 reads TGTGCCAGCAGCGTAAATACAGGGGCCCAAGAGACCCAGTACTTC. Translating it yields CASSVNTGAQETQYF.

This chain connects TRBV19 to TRBJ2-1, with unresolved D. Germline values: CDR1 LNHDA, CDR2 SQIVND (reference sequence). V was trimmed by 4 bases and J by 5 bases, leaving 3 bases between them. CDR3 length: 11 amino acids. The chain's CDR3 is CASSKNNEQFF. As DNA, the CDR3 is TGTGCCAGTAGTAAGAACAATGAGCAGTTCTTC.

The CDR3: CASRYSGVNTEAFF. As DNA, the CDR3 is TGTGCCAGCAGATACTCAGGGGTAAACACTGAAGCTTTCTTT. This chain joins TRBV7-9 and TRBJ1-1; tentative D call: TRBD1 (6 bases). Trimming took off 6 bases at V and 2 bases at J, with 13 bases between the two ends. Germline assignment: CDR1 SEHNR and CDR2 FQNEAQ (reference sequence). CDR3 length: 14 amino acids.

The V gene is TRBV6-1, the J gene TRBJ1-2, with D unresolved. Trimming took 3 bases from V and 10 from J, leaving 9 bases between them. The CDR3 spans 11 residues. The germline CDR1 and CDR2 sequences are MNHNS and SASEGT. The CDR3 here is CASSEVGPYTF. CDR3 sequence (DNA): TGTGCCAGCAGTGAGGTGGGCCCCTACACCTTC.

CDR3 sequence: CASGLQGSGNEKLFF. The CDR3 DNA is TGTGCCAGCGGGTTACAGGGGTCGGGAAATGAAAAACTGTTTTTT. The gene calls are TRBV6-1 and TRBJ1-4; 7 bases line up with TRBD1. The CDR3 is made up of 15 amino acids. Germline CDR1 and CDR2: MNHNS and SASEGT. Trimming cost V 8 bases and J 5 bases; bases outside gene matches: 11.

The genes are TRBV2 and TRBJ2-1; the D is unclear. V dropped 5 bases and J dropped 8 bases, with 7 bases sitting between them. The CDR3 runs to 11 residues. CDR1 is SNHLY and CDR2 is FYNNEI in the germline V gene. For the CDR3, the DNA is TGTGCCAGCAGTCCAGAAGATGAGCAGTTCTTC. Translated, it gives CASSPEDEQFF. The full variable domain, in which reference TRBV2 and TRBJ2-1 provide the parts outside the CDR3, is EPEVTQTPSHQVTQMGQEVILRCVPISNHLYFYWYRQILGQKVEFLVSFYNNEISEKSEIFDDQFSVERPDGSNFTLKIRSTKLEDSAMYFCASSPEDEQFFGPGTRLTVL.

The chain uses TRBV19 and TRBJ1-6; 8 bases agree with TRBD1. Germline loops: CDR1 LNHDA, CDR2 SQIVND (reference sequence). The CDR3 runs to 15 residues. Losses at the gene ends were 6 bases for V and 8 bases for J; bases not matched to a gene: 9. CDR3: CASSQGAGVDSPLHF. Here the CDR3 DNA reads TGTGCCAGTAGCCAGGGGGCAGGGGTGGATTCACCCCTCCACTTT.

J is TRBJ2-7 and V is TRBV19, with D hard to call. Germline values: CDR1 LNHDA, CDR2 SQIVND (reference sequence). Trimming removed 5 bases from V and 5 bases from J, with 16 bases in between. This CDR3 spans 14 amino acids. The CDR3 loop reads CASSLLFAFNEQYF. CDR3 in DNA: TGTGCCAGTAGTCTTTTGTTCGCTTTCAACGAGCAGTACTTC.

The gene calls are TRBV7-2 and TRBJ1-1; 7 bases align to TRBD1. This CDR3 contains 16 residues. Germline V CDR1 and CDR2: SGHTA, FQGNSA. With V trimmed by 1 base and J by 4 bases, 9 bases remained unmatched. DNA of the CDR3: TGTGCCAGCAGCTTAGATTGGGCAGGGGGAGGCACTGAAGCTTTCTTT. This translates into CASSLDWAGGGTEAFF.

The chain is built from TRBV27 and TRBJ1-1; D is undetermined. Between the trimmed V and J ends, which lost 3 bases and 7 bases, there was a span of 6 bases. The germline gives CDR1 MNHEY, CDR2 SMNVEV (reference sequence). The CDR3 is 11 amino acids. CDR3: CASSFGREAFF. The CDR3, as DNA: TGTGCCAGCAGTTTCGGCCGTGAAGCTTTCTTT.

In this sample, this clone turned up once. This chain uses TRBV4-1 with TRBJ1-4; D is uncertain. Germline V CDR1 and CDR2: MGHRA, YSYEKL. Trimming shortened V by 0 bases and J by 10 bases, and 15 bases separated the two germline ends. The CDR3 is made up of 15 amino acids. CDR3 in DNA: TGCGCCAGCAGCCAAGATCCCGGTATTCTAGGAAAACTGTTTTTT. This encodes CASSQDPGILGKLFF.

This clone occurred once. CDR3 protein: CASSRDRDSPLHF. CDR3 coding DNA: TGTGCCAGCTCACGGGACAGGGATTCACCCCTCCACTTT. The chain employs TRBV18 and TRBJ1-6; 9 nucleotides agree with TRBD1. The CDR3 is made up of 13 amino acids. Germline assignment: CDR1 KGHSH and CDR2 LQKENI. The junction had 0 bases not matched to a gene; V was cut back by 4 bases and J by 8 bases.

The chain is built from TRBV2 and TRBJ2-3; no firm D call. This CDR3 contains 15 residues. The V end was cut by 2 bases, the J end by 0 bases, with 9 bases between. Per germline, CDR1 SNHLY and CDR2 FYNNEI. The CDR3 region is CASSEMAVSTDTQYF. The CDR3 region has the DNA TGTGCCAGCAGTGAAATGGCAGTTAGCACAGATACGCAGTATTTT.